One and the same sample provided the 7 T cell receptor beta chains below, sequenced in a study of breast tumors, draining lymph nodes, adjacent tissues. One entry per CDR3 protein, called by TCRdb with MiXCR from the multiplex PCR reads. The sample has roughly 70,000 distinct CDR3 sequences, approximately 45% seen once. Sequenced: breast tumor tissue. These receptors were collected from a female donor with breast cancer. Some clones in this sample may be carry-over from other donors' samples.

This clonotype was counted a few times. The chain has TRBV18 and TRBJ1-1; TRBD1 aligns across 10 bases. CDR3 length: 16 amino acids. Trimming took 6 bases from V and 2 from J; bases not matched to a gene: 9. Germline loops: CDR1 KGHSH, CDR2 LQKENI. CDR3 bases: TGTGCCAGCTCCCCCGGGACAGGGGCTTCTAACACTGAAGCTTTCTTT. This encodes CASSPGTGASNTEAFF.

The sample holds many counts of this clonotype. For the CDR3, the DNA is TGTGCCAGCAGGCGGGGGCTGGTCTATGGCTACACCTTC. It is translated as CASRRGLVYGYTF. V usage is TRBV14 and J usage is TRBJ1-2; possibly TRBD1 for D (6 bases). Germline CDR1 is SGHDN and CDR2 is FVKESK. The CDR3 runs 13 residues. Trimming pared 6 bases from V and 4 bases from J, leaving 12 bases between.

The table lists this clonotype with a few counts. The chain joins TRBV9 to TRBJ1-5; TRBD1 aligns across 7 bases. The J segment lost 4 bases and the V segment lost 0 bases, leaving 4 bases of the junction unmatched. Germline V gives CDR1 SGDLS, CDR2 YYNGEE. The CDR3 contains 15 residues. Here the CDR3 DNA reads TGTGCCAGCAGCGTAGGAGGGGGCGAGAATCAGCCCCAGCATTTT. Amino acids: CASSVGGGENQPQHF.

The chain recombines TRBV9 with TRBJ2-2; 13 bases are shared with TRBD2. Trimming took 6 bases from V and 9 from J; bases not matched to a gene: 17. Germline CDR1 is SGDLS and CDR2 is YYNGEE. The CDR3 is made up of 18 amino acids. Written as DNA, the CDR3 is TGTGCCAGCACCCAGAATCTACTAGCGGGGGGGCCAAACCGGGAGCTGTTTTTT. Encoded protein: CASTQNLLAGGPNRELFF.

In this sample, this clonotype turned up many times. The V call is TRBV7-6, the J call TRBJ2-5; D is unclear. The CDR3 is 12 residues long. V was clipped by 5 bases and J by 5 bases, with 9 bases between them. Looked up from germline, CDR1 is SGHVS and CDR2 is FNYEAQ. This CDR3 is CASSRITETQYF. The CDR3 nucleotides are TGTGCCAGCAGCCGAATAACGGAGACCCAGTACTTC.

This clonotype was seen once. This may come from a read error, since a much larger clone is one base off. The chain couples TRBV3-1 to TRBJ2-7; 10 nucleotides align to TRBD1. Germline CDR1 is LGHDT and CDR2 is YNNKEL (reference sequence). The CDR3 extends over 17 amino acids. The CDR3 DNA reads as TGTGCCAGCAGCCAAGACCTTCCTGGGACAGGGGCTTCCGAGCGGTACTTC. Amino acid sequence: CASSQDLPGTGASERYF.

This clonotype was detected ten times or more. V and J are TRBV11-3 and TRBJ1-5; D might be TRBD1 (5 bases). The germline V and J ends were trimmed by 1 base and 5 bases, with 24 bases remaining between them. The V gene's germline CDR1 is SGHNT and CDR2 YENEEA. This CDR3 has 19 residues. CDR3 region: CASSLVGAMDTALDQPQHF. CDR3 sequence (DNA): TGTGCCAGCAGCTTAGTTGGCGCCATGGACACGGCCTTGGATCAGCCCCAGCATTTT.